This TCR beta chain was found in a study of radiotherapy plus CTLA-4 blockade in lung cancer. Repertoires were generated with immunoSEQ multiplex PCR, while TCRdb's copy carries only in-frame clones and drops some. Of more than 95,000 clones detected, roughly 80% appear once; the ten largest clones hold about 5.2%. The germline V gene encodes CDR1 WSHSY and CDR2 SAAADI. This CDR3 has 12 residues. V was pared by 6 bases and J by 6 bases, with 4 bases of the junction left unmatched. The sample consisted of peripheral blood, taken from a patient treated with radiotherapy plus ipilimumab. The sequence derives from a human donor with non-small cell lung cancer who had a partial response to radiotherapy plus ipilimumab. The V and J genes are TRBV10-2 and TRBJ1-1, with TRBD1 identical over 7 bases. The CDR3 sequence: CASRATGSEAFF. The CDR3 DNA is TGCGCCAGCAGAGCGACAGGGTCTGAAGCTTTCTTT.